This is a list of T cell receptor beta chains from one sample in a study of OX40 agonist ivuxolimab in advanced cancers. This table comes from immunoSEQ multiplex PCR, and its TCRdb copy is limited to in-frame clones, with some not included. The sample consists of about 60,000 clones, 85% of them appearing once. This material consisted of CD4+ or CD8+ T cells sorted from blood, taken in a trial of the OX40 agonist ivuxolimab. Receptors were obtained from an adult with an advanced solid tumor such as melanoma, head and neck, liver or kidney cancer. Both conserved end residues are part of each CDR3. Each record gives: J gene, clone size, V gene, D gene, CDR3 DNA, CDR3 protein. A D gene is named only where the DNA matches it firmly. A row's size may be missing; if present it is once, few, many or a size class.

TRBJ2-5 - TRBV5-4 TRBD1 TGTGCCAGCAGTCTGAACCGGGACAGACAAGAGACCCAGTACTTC CASSLNRDRQETQYF
TRBJ1-2 few TRBV2 - TGTGCCAGCAGACCGGCGGACCTGGACCGTGGCTACACCTTC CASRPADLDRGYTF
TRBJ1-1 - TRBV29-1 - TGCAGCGTTGGTTTGGGACATAACACTGAAGCTTTCTTT CSVGLGHNTEAFF
TRBJ1-5 - TRBV6-1 - TGTGCCAGCACCCTAGGCAGGGGTAATCAGCCCCAGCATTTT CASTLGRGNQPQHF
TRBJ1-2 - TRBV19 TRBD1 TGTGCCAGTAGGGCGGGACAGGGCAGAGGCTACACCTTC CASRAGQGRGYTF
TRBJ1-2 - TRBV6-5 - TGTGCCAGCAGTCAGGATCGGGACCTCTGGGGCTACACCTTC CASSQDRDLWGYTF
TRBJ1-3 - TRBV5-5 - TGTGCCAGCAGCCGACCGAACTCTGGAAACACCATATATTTT CASSRPNSGNTIYF
TRBJ2-3 - TRBV9 - TGTGCCAGCAGCGTCCGGGGACCAAGCACAGATACGCAGTATTTT CASSVRGPSTDTQYF
TRBJ1-2 once TRBV28 TRBD1 TGTGCCAGCAGCCCCGATAGGGGACAGGGGTTCAACACCTTC CASSPDRGQGFNTF
TRBJ2-3 - TRBV2 TRBD2 TGTGCCAGCAGTGGAGCTAGCGGAGGCACAGATACGCAGTATTTT CASSGASGGTDTQYF
TRBJ2-5 - TRBV25-1 - TGTGCCAGCAGTGACTCAGGGGTGGAGCAGTACTTC CASSDSGVEQYF
TRBJ1-5 - TRBV7-8 - TGTGCCAGCAGCTCCGGGGCGGGTATCAATCAGCCCCAGCATTTT CASSSGAGINQPQHF
TRBJ2-7 - TRBV7-9 - TGTGCCAGCAGCTCGGGCCGGGTTTACGAGCAGTACTTC CASSSGRVYEQYF
TRBJ2-5 - TRBV27 TRBD1 TGTGCCAGCAGTTTCGGACAGGGGACGCGGGAGACCCAGTACTTC CASSFGQGTRETQYF
TRBJ2-1 - TRBV2 - TGTGCCAGCAGTGATAGGTTCGCAGTACCCCAGTTCTTC CASSDRFAVPQFF
TRBJ1-1 few TRBV28 TRBD1 TGTGCCAGCAGCCTAGACAGGGGCCTAGCTTTCTTT CASSLDRGLAFF
TRBJ1-2 - TRBV11-2 TRBD1 TGTGCCAGCAGCTTAGGCCGAAGGGGGCAGGAAGAAAATGGCTACACCTTC CASSLGRRGQEENGYTF
TRBJ2-7 - TRBV13 - TGTGCCAGCAGCTTAGCCAGGGACGACGAGCAGTACTTC CASSLARDDEQYF
TRBJ2-3 once TRBV5-1 TRBD1 TGCGCCAGCAGCATCGGACAGGGGGCGCGGGGCACAGATACGCAGTATTTT CASSIGQGARGTDTQYF
TRBJ1-1 - TRBV30 - TGTGCCTGGAGCCTCACTCCGGGGCCATTGAAGACTTTCTTT CAWSLTPGPLKTFF
TRBJ1-5 once TRBV28 TRBD1 TGTGCCAGCAGTTCAGGACAGGGGAGTGAGCCCCAGCATTTT CASSSGQGSEPQHF
TRBJ1-1 - TRBV4-1 - TGCGCCAGCAGCCAAGTTCGGAACACTGAAGCTTTCTTT CASSQVRNTEAFF
TRBJ2-3 few TRBV19 TRBD2 TGTGCCAGTAGTATTAGGGCTAGCGGGAGTCGGTCCACAGATACGCAGTATTTT CASSIRASGSRSTDTQYF
TRBJ1-2 - TRBV7-6 - TGTGCCAGCAGCCAAGAGGTGGGGCCAAACTATGGCTACACCTTC CASSQEVGPNYGYTF
TRBJ1-5 - TRBV7-9 TRBD1 TGTGCCAGCAGCCAGGGGGGAAATCAGCCCCAGCATTTT CASSQGGNQPQHF
TRBJ2-1 - TRBV7-3 TRBD1 TGTGCCAGCAGCCCCGGGACAGGGGGGGACAATGAGCAGTTCTTC CASSPGTGGDNEQFF
TRBJ2-1 - TRBV28 - TGTGCCAGCAGTTCAATTCATGATGAGCAGTTCTTC CASSSIHDEQFF
TRBJ1-5 - TRBV19 - TGTGCCAGTAGCCCTCAGCTGGATCCGCGTCAGCCCCAGCATTTT CASSPQLDPRQPQHF
TRBJ1-5 - TRBV19 TRBD1 TGTGCCAGTAGTAGACAGGGGCCGAGGCCCCAGCATTTT CASSRQGPRPQHF
TRBJ1-1 - TRBV4-2 - TGTGCCAGCAGCCAAGCGGCGGGGTTTGCGAACACTGAAGCTTTCTTT CASSQAAGFANTEAFF
TRBJ2-7 - TRBV28 - TGTGCCAGCAGTTTTGCCAGGGGGGAGATCGAGCAGTACTTC CASSFARGEIEQYF